This TCR beta chain derives from a study of T cell changes during pregnancy in multiple sclerosis. Some clones are missing from TCRdb's copy, which holds only in-frame ones; the method was immunoSEQ multiplex PCR. The data show around 46,000 clones, approximately 90% seen once. The TCR comes from a female donor with multiple sclerosis, enrolled in a pregnancy study. Sample: CD8+ T cells from peripheral blood mononuclear cells, taken in the second trimester of pregnancy.

CDR3 region: CSVDNRTGGFSECPRTVEQYF. In nucleotides, the CDR3 is TGCAGCGTTGATAACCGGACAGGGGGCTTTTCGGAGTGCCCCAGGACTGTAGAGCAGTACTTC. This chain connects TRBV29-1 to TRBJ2-7; 11 bases line up with TRBD1. The CDR3 is made up of 21 amino acids. Germline values: CDR1 SQVTM, CDR2 ANQGSEA. V shed 3 bases and J 7 bases; nucleotides not matched to a gene: 29.